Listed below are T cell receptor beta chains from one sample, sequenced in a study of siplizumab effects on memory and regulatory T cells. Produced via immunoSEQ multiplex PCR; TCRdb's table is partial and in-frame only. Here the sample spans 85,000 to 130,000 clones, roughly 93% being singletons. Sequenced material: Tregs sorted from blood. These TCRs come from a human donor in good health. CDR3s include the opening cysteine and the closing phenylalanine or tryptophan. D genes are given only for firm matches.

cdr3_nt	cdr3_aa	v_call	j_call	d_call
TGTGCCAGCAGACTTCGACAGGGATATGGCTACACCTTC	CASRLRQGYGYTF	TRBV7-9	TRBJ1-2	TRBD1
TGCGCCAGCGCAGAGTCCCGGTCGGGAGATACGCAGTATTTT	CASAESRSGDTQYF	TRBV4-1	TRBJ2-3	NA
TGTGCCAGCAGTTCAGGGTCGGATACGCAGTATTTT	CASSSGSDTQYF	TRBV6-6	TRBJ2-3	NA
TGCGCCAGCAGCCCACGACAGGGGACTACCTACGAGCAGTACTTC	CASSPRQGTTYEQYF	TRBV5-1	TRBJ2-7	NA
TGTGCCAGCAGCCGACAGGGATTAGTTGGAAACACCATATATTTT	CASSRQGLVGNTIYF	TRBV27	TRBJ1-3	TRBD1
TGCGCCAGCAGCTTTGGCGGGGCTGTTGGCTTGGATGGCTACACCTTC	CASSFGGAVGLDGYTF	TRBV5-1	TRBJ1-2	NA
TGTGCCAGCAGCGTTAGCCGTCAAGAGACCCAGTACTTC	CASSVSRQETQYF	TRBV9	TRBJ2-5	NA
TGTGCCTGGAGTAAGGGACTAGCGGGGTTCACCGGGGAGCTGTTTTTT	CAWSKGLAGFTGELFF	TRBV30	TRBJ2-2	TRBD2
TGTGCCAGCAGCTCCAGCGGGAGAGGCCCAGATACGCAGTATTTT	CASSSSGRGPDTQYF	TRBV4-2	TRBJ2-3	TRBD2
TGTGCCAGCAGCTTATTACCTGACTCTGGAAACACCATATATTTT	CASSLLPDSGNTIYF	TRBV11-3	TRBJ1-3	NA
TGCGCCAGCAGCTTGTTTGCGGGTCCGGGAGGGAACTATGGCTACACCTTC	CASSLFAGPGGNYGYTF	TRBV5-1	TRBJ1-2	NA
TGTGCCACCAGCAGAGATCCAGGCCTGAACACTGAAGCTTTCTTT	CATSRDPGLNTEAFF	TRBV15	TRBJ1-1	NA
TGCGCCAGCAGCCAAGTCGGGGGATTAAGACTGTCGGGGAATGGCTACACCTTC	CASSQVGGLRLSGNGYTF	TRBV4-1	TRBJ1-2	NA
TGCGCCAGCAGCTTGGAAGGGCCCCGGTCCTACGAGCAGTACTTC	CASSLEGPRSYEQYF	TRBV5-1	TRBJ2-7	NA
TGTGCCAGTAGTCGCCGTGTGGGTCGGGGTCCCTACAATGAGCAGTTCTTC	CASSRRVGRGPYNEQFF	TRBV19	TRBJ2-1	NA
TGTGCCAGCAGTCCCCAGATCAGCGAGCAGTACTTC	CASSPQISEQYF	TRBV6-6	TRBJ2-7	NA
TGTGCCAGCAGCTTAGATTCGGCGGCCTACGAGCAGTACTTC	CASSLDSAAYEQYF	TRBV11-2	TRBJ2-7	NA
TGTGCCAGCAGCATGGGGGGGTCAGGGGAAAAACTGTTTTTT	CASSMGGSGEKLFF	TRBV9	TRBJ1-4	NA
TGTGCCAGCAGTTTATCTCCCCCATCACTAGCGGGAGGGATCTACGAGCAGTACTTC	CASSLSPPSLAGGIYEQYF	TRBV27	TRBJ2-7	TRBD2
TGTGCCAGCAGCGCCCGACAGGGGTCTGACTATGGCTACACCTTC	CASSARQGSDYGYTF	TRBV11-3	TRBJ1-2	TRBD1
TGTGCCAGCAGAATCCAATACCATACGACGGGAGAGCAGTACTTC	CASRIQYHTTGEQYF	TRBV27	TRBJ2-7	NA
TGTGCCAGCGCCGGGGGTAACACCGGGGAGCTGTTTTTT	CASAGGNTGELFF	TRBV5-5	TRBJ2-2	NA